What follows are 10 T cell receptor delta chains derived from one specimen sequenced in a study of gamma-delta T cells after stem cell transplantation. TCRdb called clones anew from the RT-PCR reads with CATT. The sample consists of over a thousand delta-chain clones, around 13% of them appearing once. The sequencing sample was made of gamma-delta T cells. The receptors were gathered from a human donor. It is not recorded whose cells these are; they may come from a transplant donor.

This clone came up a few times. The chain recombines TRDV2 with TRDJ1, with D unresolved. The CDR3 has 15 residues. Germline CDR1 reads GEAIGNYY; CDR2 reads EKD. The ends were cut back, 2 bases at V and 2 bases at J, with 14 bases in the middle. The CDR3 loop reads CACDKLAALTDKLIF. The CDR3 nucleotides read TGTGCCTGTGACAAGCTGGCGGCTCTAACCGATAAACTCATCTTT.

By share of the sample, this clone is medium-sized. A far larger clone is just one base off, so this is likely a read error. This sequence joins TRDV2 and TRDJ3, with 13 bases matching TRDD3. CDR1 and CDR2 from the germline V gene are GEAIGNYY and EKD. J lost 0 bases, V lost 0 bases, and 10 bases had no gene match. This CDR3 comprises 22 residues. The CDR3: CACDTNFTGGYASSWDTRQMFF. The CDR3 coding sequence is TGTGCCTGTGACACCAACTTTACTGGGGGATACGCTAGCTCCTGGGACACCCGACAGATGTTTTTC.

The chain couples TRDV2 to TRDJ1, with 7 positions matching TRDD3. From germline, CDR1 is GEAIGNYY and CDR2 EKD. J gave up 0 bases and V 5 bases, and 14 bases lay outside the gene matches. The CDR3 covers 17 residues. The CDR3 bases are TGTGCCTGTGTCCCATTAGAAGGGGGGATTAACACCGATAAACTCATCTTT. It is translated as CACVPLEGGINTDKLIF.

V gene TRDV2 combines with J gene TRDJ1; D call uncertain. CDR1 is GEAIGNYY and CDR2 is EKD in the germline V gene. V was shortened by 9 bases and J by 6 bases, with 10 bases between the two germline ends. The CDR3 loop spans 10 amino acids. The CDR3 sequence is CARFAHKLIF. DNA for the CDR3: TGTGCCCGCTTCGCACATAAACTCATCTTT.

As to this clone: The junction departs from germline at one end; a sequencing error may be responsible. The rearrangement uses TRDV2 and TRDJ1; 8 bases map to TRDD3. Germline loops: CDR1 GEAIGNYY, CDR2 EKD. This CDR3 contains 16 residues. CDR3 sequence (DNA): TGTGCCTGTGACACCGGAGTCTGGGGGACCACCGATAAGCTCATCTTT. It codes for CACDTGVWGTTDKLIF.

This clone turned up a few times. The chain combines TRDV2 with TRDJ1; 9 bases map to TRDD3. The CDR3 sequence is 14 residues long. Germline CDR1 is GEAIGNYY and CDR2 is EKD. V lost 6 bases, J lost 6 bases, and 10 bases stayed unmatched. The CDR3 protein is CACSALGDSHKLIF. The CDR3 DNA reads TGTGCCTGTTCCGCACTGGGGGACTCTCATAAACTCATCTTT.

This clone was found a few times. The chain employs TRDV2 and TRDJ1, with TRDD3 identical over 10 bases. This CDR3 is built from 14 residues. Germline CDR1 GEAIGNYY, CDR2 EKD. J lost 2 bases, V lost 3 bases, and 2 bases had no gene match. The CDR3 loop is CACDPWGITDKLIF. The CDR3 DNA reads as TGTGCCTGTGACCCCTGGGGGATAACCGATAAACTCATCTTT.

The sample holds a few counts of this clone. This likely traces to a read error, being one base from a far larger clone. This sample includes further DNA sequences coding for the same CDR3. The chain joins TRDV1 to TRDJ2, with TRDD3 matching over 12 bases. Germline values: CDR1 TSWWSYY, CDR2 QGS. This CDR3 spans 24 amino acids. V lost 0 bases and J lost 4; bases outside the gene matches: 24. The DNA for the CDR3 is TGTGCTCTTGGGGAACTAGTTCTCTTCCTACTCTCACTGGGGGATACACGAGAGACAGCACAACTCTTCTTT. It codes for CALGELVLFLLSLGDTRETAQLFF.

On this clone itself: The germline gene is not matched at one end of the junction; a read error may be the cause. The chain links TRDV2 to TRDJ1; 8 bases map to TRDD3. This CDR3 has 19 amino acids. Germline values: CDR1 GEAIGNYY, CDR2 EKD. The CDR3 reads CACDSFTGGPTDGPDNLIF. The CDR3 DNA reads TGTGCCTGTGACTCCTTCACTGGGGGCCCCACAGACGGTCCCGATAACCTCATCTTT.

This clone has only a few counts. TCRdb lists the protein of a much larger clone for this DNA, which differs at residue 9, so this is likely a read error; the protein given here is translated from the DNA itself. The chain couples TRDV2 to TRDJ1; D not resolved. Trimming cost V 0 bases and J 0 bases, with 19 bases left between them. The CDR3 has 18 amino acids. In germline, CDR1 is GEAIGNYY, CDR2 EKD. CDR3 residues: CACDTVELRDRNTDKLIF. The CDR3 DNA follows: TGTGCCTGTGACACCGTAGAGCTGAGGGACCGCAACACCGATAAACTCATCTTT.